The next 12 T cell receptor beta chains were all read from a single sample in a study of OX40 agonist ivuxolimab in advanced cancers. TCRdb's table, derived via immunoSEQ multiplex PCR, lists solely in-frame clones and lacks some. The sample lists over 55,000 clones, around 88% occurring once. This specimen consisted of CD4+ or CD8+ T cells sorted from blood, obtained in a trial of the OX40 agonist ivuxolimab. These receptors were taken from an adult with an advanced solid tumor such as melanoma, head and neck, liver or kidney cancer.

V usage is TRBV21-1 and J usage is TRBJ2-7; the table's D call, TRBD1, was not checked against the DNA. TRBV21-1 is assigned pseudogene status. The CDR3 runs 11 residues. CDR3 DNA sequence: TGTTTCCTGGGACAGGCCCACGAGCAGTACTTC. Translated: CFLGQAHEQYF.

The V gene is TRBV6-5, the J gene TRBJ2-1; 11 bases are shared with TRBD1. Germline lookup yields CDR1 MNHEY and CDR2 SVGAGI. The V gene end was trimmed by 2 bases and the J gene end by 7 bases; junction bases not matched to a gene: 4. The CDR3 is 15 amino acids. The CDR3 DNA reads TGTGCCAGCAGTTACAGGACAGGGGGCTTGAATGAGCAGTTCTTC. Protein product: CASSYRTGGLNEQFF.

The chain carries TRBV9 and TRBJ1-2, with 7 nucleotides matching TRBD1. From germline, CDR1 is SGDLS and CDR2 YYNGEE. Trimming cost V 3 bases and J 7 bases; bases outside gene matches: 6. The CDR3 totals 13 residues. CDR3 region: CASSAQTGIGYTF. The CDR3 nucleotides read TGTGCCAGCAGCGCCCAGACAGGGATTGGCTACACCTTC.

V usage is TRBV6-1 and J usage is TRBJ2-5, with TRBD1 matching 7 bases. V shed 7 bases and J 4 bases; nucleotides not matched to a gene: 12. The CDR3 runs 15 residues. Germline-derived CDR1 and CDR2 are MNHNS and SASEGT. CDR3 amino acids: CASNLSGQPTETQYF. Here the CDR3 DNA reads TGTGCCAGCAATCTCTCGGGACAGCCTACAGAGACCCAGTACTTC.

This clone was counted only a few times. For the CDR3, the DNA is TGTGCCAGCAGTCTCAGGGAAGTGGGCACTGAAGCTTTCTTT. As protein: CASSLREVGTEAFF. The chain couples TRBV27 to TRBJ1-1; perhaps TRBD1 as D (5 bases). Trimming took off 5 bases at V and 4 bases at J, with 14 bases between the two ends. The CDR3 loop spans 14 amino acids. Germline CDR1 MNHEY, CDR2 SMNVEV (reference sequence).

V is TRBV6-1 and J is TRBJ2-1; TRBD2 is a possible D gene (7 bases). V was cut by 4 bases and J by 0 bases, with 10 bases left in between. CDR3 length: 15 amino acids. Germline lookup yields CDR1 MNHNS and CDR2 SASEGT. This CDR3 is CASSGRGHSYNEQFF. The CDR3 DNA reads TGTGCCAGCAGTGGGCGGGGGCACTCCTACAATGAGCAGTTCTTC.

This sequence joins TRBV19 and TRBJ1-2; 8 bases line up with TRBD1. After removal of 3 bases from V and 6 bases from J, the junction contained 3 bases not matched to a gene. The CDR3 consists of 13 residues. Germline lookup yields CDR1 LNHDA and CDR2 SQIVND (reference sequence). For the CDR3, the DNA is TGTGCCAGTAGTATGACAGGGGCTAATGGCTACACCTTC. Translated: CASSMTGANGYTF.

The rearrangement joins TRBV5-1 to TRBJ2-1, with a possible D match to TRBD2 (6 bases). The CDR3 sequence is 15 residues long. Germline V CDR1 and CDR2: SGHRS, YFSETQ. V was pared by 4 bases and J by 7 bases, with 18 bases between. CDR3 loop: CASSPAGTQANEQFF. CDR3 DNA: TGCGCCAGCAGCCCGGCGGGGACTCAAGCGAATGAGCAGTTCTTC.

V usage is TRBV6-5 and J usage is TRBJ2-3; TRBD2 agrees at 10 bases. Germline V gene sequence: CDR1 MNHEY, CDR2 SVGAGI. This CDR3 spans 15 amino acids. J was trimmed by 5 bases and V by 5 bases; bases with no gene match: 7. The DNA of the CDR3 is TGTGCCAGCAGTCGAAGCGGGAGGGCAGGAGATACGCAGTATTTT. This translates into CASSRSGRAGDTQYF.

The chain employs TRBV5-4 and TRBJ2-1, with TRBD2 matching 7 bases. The CDR3 contains 16 residues. V trimming: 2 bases; J trimming: 8 bases; junction bases outside the gene matches: 13. Germline V gene data show CDR1 as SGHNT and CDR2 as YYREEE (reference sequence). DNA of the CDR3: TGTGCCAGCAGCTTCTGGGTTTCGGGAGGATCGGATGAGCAGTTCTTC. Its protein product is CASSFWVSGGSDEQFF. Full variable domain (outside the CDR3, taken from reference TRBV5-4 and TRBJ2-1): ETGVTQSPTHLIKTRGQQVTLRCSSQSGHNTVSWYQQALGQGPQFIFQYYREEENGRGNFPPRFSGLQFPNYSSELNVNALELDDSALYLCASSFWVSGGSDEQFFGPGTRLTVL.

The chain employs TRBV7-2 and TRBJ2-3, with a weak D call TRBD1 (5 bases). The CDR3 spans 15 residues. The germline CDR1 and CDR2 sequences are SGHTA and FQGNSA. V lost 4 bases to trimming and J lost 1 base, with 12 bases between them. CDR3 residues: CASSSWGPGTDTQYF. DNA of the CDR3: TGTGCCAGCAGCTCCTGGGGCCCTGGCACAGATACGCAGTATTTT.

The rearrangement uses TRBV2 and TRBJ2-7, with 12 bases aligning to TRBD2. V gave up 0 bases and J gave up 5 bases; unmatched junction bases: 2. The CDR3 totals 15 residues. Germline V CDR1 and CDR2: SNHLY, FYNNEI. Here the CDR3 reads CASSEAASGRDEQYF. In DNA form, the CDR3 reads TGTGCCAGCAGTGAAGCGGCTAGCGGGAGGGACGAGCAGTACTTC.